The 29 T cell receptor beta chains in this list originate from one sample, sequenced in a study of blood T cells in healthy people across ages. A sample-barcoded 5' primer and a J-beta primer mix were used in a second PCR of about 7 to 12 cycles. In TCRdb, the 5' RACE reads were re-called with MiXCR into one record per CDR3 protein. Altogether about 1.5 million distinct CDR3 sequences are present, less than 45% being singletons, with the ten largest covering over 3.5%. Specimen: blood. The receptors come from a woman aged 18-29 years in good health.

The V gene is TRBV20-1, the J gene TRBJ2-5, with a tentative D call TRBD2 (5 bases). Per the germline V gene, CDR1 is DFQATT and CDR2 is SNEGSKA (reference sequence). With 5 bases removed from V and 13 bases from J, the gap between germline ends came to 23 bases. This CDR3 has 13 residues. CDR3 DNA sequence: TGCAGTGCTCGGATCGGGCTAGCTCCGAACTCGTACTTC. Translated: CSARIGLAPNSYF.

This clonotype was counted at least ten times. The chain joins TRBV28 to TRBJ1-2; TRBD1 matches at 7 bases. The germline CDR1 and CDR2 sequences are MDHEN and SYDVKM. The CDR3 is 13 amino acids. J lost 3 bases, V lost 6 bases, and 4 bases had no gene match. The CDR3 DNA reads as TGTGCCAGCAGCGGACAGGTAGACTATGGCTACACCTTC. Its translation is CASSGQVDYGYTF.

This chain uses TRBV29-1 with TRBJ2-5; TRBD1 agrees at 8 bases. The end of the DNA aligns better with TRBJ2-7, so the J call may be wrong. This CDR3 has 12 amino acids. The germline V gene has CDR1 SQVTM and CDR2 ANQGSEA. CDR3: CSVDGQGHEQYF. The CDR3 region has the DNA TGCAGCGTTGACGGACAGGGTCACGAGCAGTACTTC.

The chain recombines TRBV20-1 with TRBJ2-7, with unresolved D. Germline V lookup: CDR1 DFQATT, CDR2 SNEGSKA (reference sequence). Trimming took off 0 bases at V and 1 base at J, with 7 bases between the two ends. This CDR3 contains 13 residues. CDR3 residues: CSARDFLSYEQYF. The CDR3 bases are TGCAGTGCTAGAGACTTCCTATCCTACGAGCAGTACTTC.

The chain has TRBV20-1 and TRBJ2-2; D is unclear. The CDR3 length is 14 residues. V gave up 3 bases and J gave up 1 base, with 9 bases separating them. The germline V gene has CDR1 DFQATT and CDR2 SNEGSKA (reference sequence). The CDR3 nucleotides are TGCAGTGCTAGTGTGGCAGGGAACACCGGGGAGCTGTTTTTT. This codes for CSASVAGNTGELFF.

The rearrangement links TRBV29-1 to TRBJ1-1; TRBD1 agrees at 8 bases. The ends lost 7 bases at V and 11 bases at J; junction bases unmatched: 9. The CDR3 totals 11 residues. Germline CDR1 is SQVTM and CDR2 is ANQGSEA. The CDR3 loop is CSGATGGYAFF. For the CDR3, the DNA is TGCAGCGGTGCTACAGGGGGTTATGCTTTCTTT.

The V call is TRBV20-1, the J call TRBJ2-4; 9 nucleotides align to TRBD1. With V trimmed by 4 bases and J by 1 base, 14 bases remained unmatched. Germline V gene data show CDR1 as DFQATT and CDR2 as SNEGSKA (reference sequence). The CDR3 runs 18 residues. The CDR3 DNA is TGCAGTGCTACTACAGACAGGGGGTTTCCCCTTGCCAAAAACATTCAGTACTTC. Residues: CSATTDRGFPLAKNIQYF.

The chain links TRBV29-1 to TRBJ2-7; D remains unclear. Germline V gives CDR1 SQVTM, CDR2 ANQGSEA. Trimming stripped 0 bases from V and 7 bases from J, with 7 bases between. The CDR3 totals 11 residues. The CDR3 loop is CSVEDGWEQYF. The CDR3 DNA follows: TGCAGCGTTGAAGATGGGTGGGAGCAGTACTTC.

This chain uses TRBV12-3 or TRBV12-4 with TRBJ2-3; TRBD2 matches at 8 bases. Unmatched junction bases numbered 12, after V lost 7 bases and J lost 3 bases. The CDR3 covers 16 residues. The CDR3 sequence is CASTPLGGTRTDTQYF. The CDR3 region has the DNA TGTGCCAGCACCCCCCTGGGCGGGACTAGAACAGATACGCAGTATTTT.

This sequence joins TRBV10-3 and TRBJ2-7; perhaps TRBD1 as D (5 bases). The V and J ends lost 6 bases and 1 base respectively, with 10 bases between them. Germline lookup yields CDR1 ENHRY and CDR2 SYGVKD. The CDR3 runs 13 residues. The CDR3 nucleotides are TGTGCCATCAGGGCGACAGAATCCTACGAGCAGTACTTC. Translating gives CAIRATESYEQYF.

Only a few counts were recorded for this clonotype. The V call is TRBV3-1, the J call TRBJ2-3; weak D call: TRBD2 (5 bases). There are 15 residues in the CDR3. The germline V gene encodes CDR1 LGHDT and CDR2 YNNKEL (reference sequence). V lost 1 base, J lost 2 bases, and 10 bases lay in between. CDR3 in amino acids: CASSQAWTPTDTQYF. The CDR3 DNA follows: TGTGCCAGCAGCCAAGCGTGGACTCCCACAGATACGCAGTATTTT.

This clonotype was seen a few times. This chain connects TRBV6-1 to TRBJ1-2, with no clear D. V lost 7 bases to trimming and J lost 9 bases, with 15 bases between them. The CDR3 has 12 amino acids. Per germline, CDR1 MNHNS and CDR2 SASEGT. CDR3 sequence reads: CASTTGSWSYTF. In DNA form, the CDR3 reads TGTGCCAGCACGACGGGCAGCTGGAGCTACACCTTC.

The CDR3 DNA reads as TGTGCCAGCAGCCAAGGGTCAGGAGCAGATACGCAGTATTTT. It translates to CASSQGSGADTQYF. The V and J genes are TRBV7-3 and TRBJ2-3; no clear D gene. Trimming removed 5 bases at V and 4 bases at J, with 13 bases between. This CDR3 comprises 14 residues. CDR1 is SGHTA, CDR2 FQGTGA, per germline.

The chain couples TRBV4-2 to TRBJ2-3; D might be TRBD1 (6 bases). CDR1 and CDR2 from the germline V gene are LGHNA and YNFKEQ. The CDR3 contains 17 residues. The germline V and J ends were trimmed by 3 bases and 6 bases, with 22 bases remaining between them. CDR3 coding DNA: TGTGCCAGCAGCCACAGTCCCGGGACACCTAAACGGGATACGCAGTATTTT. It specifies CASSHSPGTPKRDTQYF.

CDR3 amino acids: CASSWGLLGELFF. CDR3 nucleotides: TGTGCCAGCAGCTGGGGACTACTCGGGGAGCTGTTTTTT. The chain couples TRBV7-9 to TRBJ2-2, with 7 bases aligning to TRBD2. The CDR3 extends over 13 amino acids. Germline V gene lookup returns CDR1 SEHNR and CDR2 FQNEAQ (reference sequence). Trimming at V came to 4 bases and at J to 7 bases, leaving 3 bases not matched to a gene.

The CDR3 coding sequence is TGCGCCAGCAGCTTGGAAGGGTCATCCCATGCCGAGCAGTACTTC. It specifies CASSLEGSSHAEQYF. The rearrangement uses TRBV5-1 and TRBJ2-4; D unclear. The end of the DNA aligns better with TRBJ2-7, so the J call may be wrong. CDR3 length: 15 amino acids. CDR1 and CDR2 (germline): SGHRS, YFSETQ.

This clonotype has only a few counts. J is TRBJ2-3 and V is TRBV10-3; 13 bases line up with TRBD2. The CDR3 is made up of 15 amino acids. Per the germline V gene, CDR1 is ENHRY and CDR2 is SYGVKD. After removal of 6 bases from V and 4 bases from J, the junction contained 4 bases not matched to a gene. For the CDR3, the DNA is TGTGCCATCAGGGGACTAGCGGGAAGAGCAGATACGCAGTATTTT. This gives the protein CAIRGLAGRADTQYF.

In its sample, this clonotype was seen a few times. The chain uses TRBV20-1 and TRBJ2-3; weak D call: TRBD2 (5 bases). The CDR3 sequence is 14 residues long. In germline, CDR1 is DFQATT, CDR2 SNEGSKA (reference sequence). CDR3 amino acids: CTVFKRSVADTQYF. The DNA for the CDR3 is TGCACCGTGTTCAAGCGGAGCGTCGCAGATACGCAGTATTTT.

This clonotype appeared a few times. The genes are TRBV12-3 or TRBV12-4 and TRBJ1-4; D gene ambiguous. V dropped 6 bases and J dropped 5 bases, with 16 bases sitting between them. The CDR3 has 15 amino acids. The CDR3 loop is CASRDPGRLNEKLFF. Here the CDR3 DNA reads TGTGCCAGCAGAGACCCAGGACGGCTGAATGAAAAACTGTTTTTT.

The chain couples TRBV25-1 to TRBJ2-1, with D unclear. CDR3 size: 15 residues. V was cut by 1 base and J by 6 bases, with 13 bases left in between. Germline V gene lookup returns CDR1 MGHDK and CDR2 SYGVNS. This chain's CDR3 is CASSEFPYLPNEQFF. CDR3 sequence (DNA): TGTGCCAGCAGTGAATTCCCCTACCTTCCCAATGAGCAGTTCTTC.

The genes are TRBV4-3 and TRBJ1-4; no reliable D call. The V gene's germline CDR1 is LGHNA and CDR2 YSLEER. The CDR3 length is 14 residues. Trimming shortened V by 1 base and J by 4 bases, and 7 bases separated the two germline ends. CDR3 amino acids: CASSQAFVNEKLFF. CDR3 sequence (DNA): TGCGCCAGCAGCCAAGCGTTCGTTAATGAAAAACTGTTTTTT.

This clonotype has more than one count but fewer than ten. The chain couples TRBV10-3 to TRBJ2-3; D is possibly TRBD2 (6 bases). Trimming stripped 7 bases from V and 4 bases from J, with 21 bases between. Germline-derived CDR1 and CDR2 are ENHRY and SYGVKD. This CDR3 spans 16 amino acids. The CDR3 bases are TGTGCCATCAAAGCCCTGGAGGGCCCAGTCTCAGATACGCAGTATTTT. Translating gives CAIKALEGPVSDTQYF.

This clonotype was seen only a few times. The gene calls are TRBV2 and TRBJ1-6; D remains ambiguous. The V end was cut by 8 bases, the J end by 4 bases, with 12 bases between. Germline assignment: CDR1 SNHLY and CDR2 FYNNEI. This CDR3 has 14 amino acids. The CDR3 DNA follows: TGTGCCAGCTCGACGGGCCTTTATAATTCACCCCTCCACTTT. It yields the protein CASSTGLYNSPLHF.

This clonotype was observed many times. The rearrangement links TRBV21-1 to TRBJ1-1. TRBV21-1 is flagged as a pseudogene. The CDR3 covers 15 residues. Here the CDR3 DNA reads TGTGCCAGCAGCAAAGAAGGGAGAAAGAACACTGAAGCTTTCTTT. Translating it yields CASSKEGRKNTEAFF.

The CDR3 spells CATSESIGELFF. The DNA for the CDR3 is TGTGCCACCAGTGAGTCCATCGGGGAGCTGTTTTTT. V usage is TRBV24-1 and J usage is TRBJ2-2; D is uncertain. Germline CDR1 is KGHDR and CDR2 is SFDVKD. Trimming took 4 bases from V and 7 from J, leaving 6 bases between them. The CDR3 runs 12 residues.

This sequence joins TRBV6-1 and TRBJ2-3, with no clear D. CDR3 length: 11 amino acids. Germline CDR1 reads MNHNS; CDR2 reads SASEGT. Trimming left V 5 bases short and J 6 bases short, with 6 bases between. The CDR3 reads CASSIIDTQYF. The DNA for the CDR3 is TGTGCCAGCAGTATAATCGATACGCAGTATTTT.

This chain joins TRBV7-9 and TRBJ1-4; no reliable D call. CDR1 and CDR2 (germline): SEHNR, FQNEAQ (reference sequence). This CDR3 contains 14 residues. With 5 bases removed from V and 8 bases from J, the gap between germline ends came to 15 bases. CDR3 region: CASSPRLDWEKLFF. The CDR3 DNA reads as TGTGCCAGCAGCCCCAGGCTCGACTGGGAAAAACTGTTTTTT.

V usage is TRBV5-1 and J usage is TRBJ1-5; 9 nucleotides match TRBD1. V gave up 0 bases and J gave up 5 bases; unmatched junction bases: 3. The CDR3 extends over 15 amino acids. Looked up from germline, CDR1 is SGHRS and CDR2 is YFSETQ. CDR3: CASSLGTGDYQPQHF. CDR3 in DNA: TGCGCCAGCAGCTTGGGGACAGGGGATTATCAGCCCCAGCATTTT.

This chain connects TRBV11-2 to TRBJ2-7; maybe TRBD1 (5 bases). This CDR3 spans 17 amino acids. V lost 0 bases and J lost 1, with 16 bases in between. The germline V gene has CDR1 SGHAT and CDR2 FQNNGV. Here the CDR3 reads CASSLDPGRASSYEQYF. CDR3 DNA sequence: TGTGCCAGCAGCTTAGATCCCGGCAGGGCCTCTTCCTACGAGCAGTACTTC.